One and the same sample provided the 32 T cell receptor beta chains below, sequenced in a study of long-term antiretroviral therapy in people with HIV. Researchers ran immunoSEQ v3.0 at survey level. Clones were read by immunoSEQ multiplex PCR, and TCRdb kept only the in-frame ones, dropping some. This table holds tens of thousands of clones, more than 65% found once. Sequencing used unsorted PBMCs, obtained 0.5 years after starting antiretroviral therapy. These TCRs come from a woman aged 35 to 49 with HIV.

The chain combines TRBV19 with TRBJ1-1; 9 bases map to TRBD1. The CDR3 loop spans 13 amino acids. Losses at the gene ends were 4 bases for V and 6 bases for J; bases not matched to a gene: 3. From germline, CDR1 is LNHDA and CDR2 SQIVND (reference sequence). The CDR3 is CASSTGTGSEAFF. The CDR3 nucleotides read TGTGCCAGTAGTACCGGGACAGGGTCTGAAGCTTTCTTT.

This sequence joins TRBV2 and TRBJ2-4, with D maybe TRBD1 (6 bases). Germline CDR1 SNHLY, CDR2 FYNNEI. V was pared by 6 bases and J by 6 bases, with 18 bases between. This CDR3 has 15 amino acids. The CDR3 sequence: CASSSRGGVGNIQYF. The CDR3 DNA reads as TGTGCCAGCAGCAGCCGTGGGGGCGTCGGAAACATTCAGTACTTC.

The chain has TRBV6-5 and TRBJ1-3, with D possibly being TRBD1 (6 bases). Germline V CDR1 and CDR2: MNHEY, SVGAGI. CDR3 length: 13 amino acids. V lost 10 bases and J lost 4, with 14 bases in between. The CDR3 protein is CATVPGAGNTIYF. For the CDR3, the DNA is TGTGCCACCGTCCCAGGGGCAGGAAACACCATATATTTT.

V and J are TRBV7-2 and TRBJ2-5, with TRBD2 matching over 15 bases. Germline-derived CDR1 and CDR2 are SGHTA and FQGNSA. The CDR3 is made up of 15 amino acids. Trimming at V came to 6 bases and at J to 7 bases, leaving 6 bases not matched to a gene. CDR3 residues: CASSPPGLAGGTQYF. The CDR3 nucleotides are TGTGCCAGCAGTCCGCCGGGACTAGCGGGGGGGACCCAGTACTTC.

The genes are TRBV10-3 and TRBJ1-1; the match to TRBD1 covers 8 bases. This CDR3 region has 13 residues. Germline loops: CDR1 ENHRY, CDR2 SYGVKD. Trimming removed 6 bases from V and 6 bases from J; junction bases left unmatched: 6. The DNA of the CDR3 is TGTGCCATCAGCCTACAGGGGGGATCTGAAGCTTTCTTT. Protein product: CAISLQGGSEAFF.

This clone was seen once. The J gene is TRBJ1-2, the V gene TRBV2; 7 bases are a match to TRBD1. Germline V gives CDR1 SNHLY, CDR2 FYNNEI. This CDR3 comprises 15 residues. J was trimmed by 2 bases and V by 7 bases; bases with no gene match: 10. CDR3 nucleotides: TGTGCCAGCAATTTACCGGGGACAGAGAACTATGGCTACACCTTC. Its translation: CASNLPGTENYGYTF.

The J gene is TRBJ2-5, the V gene TRBV6-5; the D gene is possibly TRBD1 (6 bases). Trimming cost V 6 bases and J 5 bases, with 19 bases left between them. This CDR3 comprises 15 residues. The germline V gene has CDR1 MNHEY and CDR2 SVGAGI. The DNA of the CDR3 is TGTGCCAGCAGCACCGGGCAGGGGTACGGGGAGACCCAGTACTTC. Translation: CASSTGQGYGETQYF.

This clone has more than one count but fewer than ten. The chain links TRBV7-2 to TRBJ2-7; D assignment may be TRBD1 or TRBD2 (6 bases each). Trimming took 1 base from V and 3 from J, leaving 16 bases between them. CDR3 size: 16 residues. CDR1 is SGHTA, CDR2 FQGNSA, per germline. The CDR3 loop is CASSLGAQGLSYEQYF. As DNA, the CDR3 is TGTGCCAGCAGCTTAGGCGCACAGGGACTTAGCTACGAGCAGTACTTC.

The chain uses TRBV7-8 and TRBJ1-1; D possibly corresponds to TRBD1 (6 bases). V gave up 4 bases and J gave up 1 base, with 13 bases separating them. The length of the CDR3 is 15 residues. The germline CDR1 and CDR2 sequences are SGHVS and FQNEAQ. In nucleotides, the CDR3 is TGTGCCAGCAGCTACGTGATGGGGGCGAACACTGAAGCTTTCTTT. Translating gives CASSYVMGANTEAFF.

In its sample, this clone was seen a few times. The rearrangement joins TRBV4-1 to TRBJ1-6, with 11 bases matching TRBD1. CDR3 length equals 16 residues. V lost 0 bases, J lost 9 bases, and 4 bases stayed unmatched. In germline, CDR1 is MGHRA, CDR2 YSYEKL. The CDR3 DNA sequence: TGCGCCAGCAGCCAAGATCGGGACAGGGGGTCTTCACCCCTCCACTTT. Protein sequence: CASSQDRDRGSSPLHF.

This clone is a singleton in its sample. The chain has TRBV18 and TRBJ1-1; D not certain. This CDR3 is built from 15 residues. V was cut by 0 bases and J by 0 bases, with 8 bases left in between. The germline CDR1 and CDR2 sequences are KGHSH and LQKENI. CDR3 residues: CASSPPFTVNTEAFF. DNA of the CDR3: TGTGCCAGCTCACCACCGTTCACCGTGAACACTGAAGCTTTCTTT.

This clone turned up a few times. J is TRBJ1-3 and V is TRBV18; D uncertain. The germline V gene has CDR1 KGHSH and CDR2 LQKENI. The V and J ends lost 5 bases and 0 bases respectively, with 11 bases between them. The CDR3 consists of 15 residues. The CDR3 DNA follows: TGTGCCAGCTCAGACGGGAAGAGCTCTGGAAACACCATATATTTT. Its translation: CASSDGKSSGNTIYF.

This clone is termed medium-sized (0.01 to 0.1%). The genes are TRBV10-1 and TRBJ1-5; D is undetermined. The CDR3 contains 16 residues. Germline V gene data show CDR1 as WNHNN and CDR2 as SYGVQD (reference sequence). V lost 4 bases, J lost 2 bases, and 15 bases lay in between. The CDR3 region has the DNA TGCGCCAGCAGTGGGGCTGATGTCGGGGGCAATCAGCCCCAGCATTTT. It translates to CASSGADVGGNQPQHF.

This chain joins TRBV7-2 and TRBJ1-5, with D possibly TRBD1 on 5 matching bases. This CDR3 is built from 14 residues. CDR1 and CDR2 (germline): SGHTA, FQGNSA. V lost 5 bases to trimming and J lost 6 bases, with 14 bases between them. The CDR3 DNA reads as TGTGCCAGCAGCCCCCACGGGGGAGGTCAGCCCCAGCATTTT. Amino acid sequence: CASSPHGGGQPQHF.

CDR3 amino acids: CASSLLGTGRTDTQYF. The CDR3 coding sequence is TGTGCCAGCAGCCTCCTGGGGACAGGTCGCACAGATACGCAGTATTTT. V gene TRBV9 combines with J gene TRBJ2-3, with 8 bases matching TRBD1. Germline CDR1 is SGDLS and CDR2 is YYNGEE. The CDR3 is 16 residues long. Trimming cost V 4 bases and J 1 base; bases outside gene matches: 8.

The chain couples TRBV19 to TRBJ2-7, with TRBD1 identical over 9 bases. The CDR3 spans 14 residues. Per the germline V gene, CDR1 is LNHDA and CDR2 is SQIVND (reference sequence). V was clipped by 5 bases and J by 3 bases; unmatched bases: 5. DNA of the CDR3: TGTGCCAGTAGTCCGCCGGACAGGGGCTACGAGCAGTACTTC. Translating gives CASSPPDRGYEQYF. Complete variable domain (other parts from reference TRBV19 and TRBJ2-7): DGGITQSPKYLFRKEGQNVTLSCEQNLNHDAMYWYRQDPGQGLRLIYYSQIVNDFQKGDIAEGYSVSREKKESFPLTVTSAQKNPTAFYLCASSPPDRGYEQYFGPGTRLTVT.

This chain connects TRBV19 to TRBJ1-1, with a tentative D call TRBD1 (5 bases). The germline CDR1 and CDR2 sequences are LNHDA and SQIVND (reference sequence). The CDR3 is 13 amino acids. V lost 8 bases and J 4 bases, leaving 14 bases between the germline ends. CDR3 amino acids: CASGPGSGTEAFF. The CDR3 nucleotides are TGTGCCAGTGGCCCAGGGTCGGGCACTGAAGCTTTCTTT.

CDR3 nucleotides: TGTGCCTGGGACAGTCCTTCCTACAATGAGCAGTTCTTC. It encodes CAWDSPSYNEQFF. The chain links TRBV30 to TRBJ2-1; D is possibly TRBD1 (5 bases). The CDR3 consists of 13 residues. V was clipped by 5 bases and J by 1 base, with 9 bases between them. The germline V gene encodes CDR1 GTSNPN and CDR2 SVGIG (reference sequence).

The CDR3 sequence: CSVEGGLGVYEQFF. CDR3 sequence (DNA): TGCAGCGTTGAGGGCGGGCTGGGCGTCTATGAGCAGTTCTTC. The V call is TRBV29-1, the J call TRBJ2-1; D is possibly TRBD2 (5 bases). Germline V gene lookup returns CDR1 SQVTM and CDR2 ANQGSEA. The CDR3 spans 14 residues. V was pared by 3 bases and J by 8 bases, with 17 bases between.

The chain uses TRBV28 and TRBJ2-5, with D tentatively TRBD1 or TRBD2 (5 bases each). Germline lookup yields CDR1 MDHEN and CDR2 SYDVKM. The CDR3 length is 14 residues. The V gene lost 5 bases and the J gene lost 7 bases, with 17 bases spanning the gap. For the CDR3, the DNA is TGTGCCAGCAGTCCAGGGACCCCGAAGGGGACCCAGTACTTC. This translates into CASSPGTPKGTQYF.

This clone has a handful of counts. J is TRBJ1-2 and V is TRBV18; perhaps TRBD1 as D (6 bases). Trimming took 3 bases from V and 4 from J, leaving 9 bases between them. Germline V gene lookup returns CDR1 KGHSH and CDR2 LQKENI. The CDR3 covers 13 residues. DNA for the CDR3: TGTGCCAGCTCACCGGGGGGCGGCTATGGCTACACCTTC. Translated: CASSPGGGYGYTF.

This clone was seen a few times. This sequence joins TRBV30 and TRBJ1-5; possibly TRBD1 for D (6 bases). This CDR3 comprises 15 residues. The V end lost 0 bases, the J end lost 3 bases, and 12 bases lay between the germline ends. Germline CDR1 and CDR2: GTSNPN and SVGIG (reference sequence). CDR3 protein: CAWSVGQGYNQPQHF. The DNA of the CDR3 is TGTGCCTGGAGTGTCGGTCAGGGGTACAATCAGCCCCAGCATTTT. Full variable domain (outside the CDR3, taken from reference TRBV30 and TRBJ1-5): SQTIHQWPATLVQPVGSPLSLECTVEGTSNPNLYWYRQAAGRGLQLLFYSVGIGQISSEVPQNLSASRPQDRQFILSSKKLLLSDSGFYLCAWSVGQGYNQPQHFGDGTRLSIL.

The rearrangement uses TRBV7-2 and TRBJ2-7; 11 nucleotides line up with TRBD2. Germline loops: CDR1 SGHTA, CDR2 FQGNSA. The CDR3 is 16 amino acids. The V gene end was trimmed by 2 bases and the J gene end by 2 bases; junction bases not matched to a gene: 5. CDR3 residues: CASSLIASGGPYEQYF. DNA for the CDR3: TGTGCCAGCAGCTTAATCGCTAGCGGGGGGCCCTACGAGCAGTACTTC.

This clone was counted a few times. This rearrangement joins TRBV4-3 to TRBJ2-7; D unclear. This CDR3 has 14 residues. The germline V gene has CDR1 LGHNA and CDR2 YSLEER. V dropped 0 bases and J dropped 5 bases, with 11 bases sitting between them. CDR3 nucleotide sequence: TGCGCCAGCAGCCAAGATTGGCTCAACCACGAGCAGTACTTC. Protein sequence: CASSQDWLNHEQYF.

V usage is TRBV7-9 and J usage is TRBJ2-1, with D tentatively TRBD2 (5 bases). Trimming left V 0 bases short and J 3 bases short, with 9 bases between. Germline CDR1 is SEHNR and CDR2 is FQNEAQ (reference sequence). The CDR3 is 15 residues long. The CDR3 reads CASSLAADLYNEQFF. CDR3 nucleotides: TGTGCCAGCAGCTTAGCAGCGGACCTCTACAATGAGCAGTTCTTC.

The chain carries TRBV18 and TRBJ2-7; D gene uncertain. CDR3 length: 13 residues. Trimming left V 6 bases short and J 0 bases short, with 9 bases between. The germline V gene has CDR1 KGHSH and CDR2 LQKENI. The CDR3 sequence: CASSAVVSYEQYF. In DNA form, the CDR3 reads TGTGCCAGCTCGGCGGTAGTCTCCTACGAGCAGTACTTC.

The V and J genes are TRBV11-2 and TRBJ1-3; D is unresolved. The V gene's germline CDR1 is SGHAT and CDR2 FQNNGV. Between the trimmed V and J ends, which lost 5 bases and 0 bases, there was a span of 17 bases. The CDR3 is made up of 17 amino acids. CDR3 residues: CASSPTPTTHSGNTIYF. The CDR3 bases are TGTGCCAGCAGCCCGACCCCGACAACCCACTCTGGAAACACCATATATTTT. The full variable domain, rest sourced from reference TRBV11-2 and TRBJ1-3, is EAGVAQSPRYKIIEKRQSVAFWCNPISGHATLYWYQQILGQGPKLLIQFQNNGVVDDSQLPKDRFSAERLKGVDSTLKIQPAKLEDSAVYLCASSPTPTTHSGNTIYFGEGSWLTVV.

For the CDR3, the DNA is TGCAGCGTAGAGGAGGGCACAGATACGCAGTATTTT. It encodes CSVEEGTDTQYF. This chain joins TRBV29-1 and TRBJ2-3; tentative D call: TRBD2 (5 bases). Per germline, CDR1 SQVTM and CDR2 ANQGSEA. Trimming stripped 6 bases from V and 1 base from J, with 8 bases between. The CDR3 totals 12 residues.

The genes are TRBV4-3 and TRBJ1-2; D gene ambiguous. This CDR3 comprises 14 residues. In germline, CDR1 is LGHNA, CDR2 YSLEER. Trimming removed 4 bases from V and 8 bases from J, with 17 bases in between. CDR3 nucleotide sequence: TGCGCCAGCAGCCCCTACGCGAGGGAGATCGGCTACACCTTC. This codes for CASSPYAREIGYTF.

The chain carries TRBV9 and TRBJ2-1; the D gene is possibly TRBD2 (5 bases). Trimming cost V 6 bases and J 6 bases, with 13 bases left between them. The length of the CDR3 is 13 residues. Looked up from germline, CDR1 is SGDLS and CDR2 is YYNGEE. Here the CDR3 DNA reads TGTGCCAGCATCCGGGGTGGAGGCAATGAGCAGTTCTTC. Translating gives CASIRGGGNEQFF. Complete variable domain (other parts from reference TRBV9 and TRBJ2-1): DSGVTQTPKHLITATGQRVTLRCSPRSGDLSVYWYQQSLDQGLQFLIQYYNGEERAKGNILERFSAQQFPDLHSELNLSSLELGDSALYFCASIRGGGNEQFFGPGTRLTVL.

The chain couples TRBV7-3 to TRBJ2-1, with unresolved D. There are 13 residues in the CDR3. V lost 1 base to trimming and J lost 7 bases, with 8 bases between them. Looked up from germline, CDR1 is SGHTA and CDR2 is FQGTGA. CDR3 coding DNA: TGTGCCAGCAGCTTAATGTCAGGTAATGAGCAGTTCTTC. Translated: CASSLMSGNEQFF.

The CDR3: CASSQENLGLAGVEQYF. For the CDR3, the DNA is TGCGCCAGCAGCCAAGAAAATCTTGGACTAGCGGGGGTCGAGCAGTACTTC. The chain joins TRBV4-1 to TRBJ2-7; 13 bases fit TRBD2. Trimming cost V 0 bases and J 6 bases; bases outside gene matches: 8. The CDR3 runs 17 residues. Germline values: CDR1 MGHRA, CDR2 YSYEKL.